This entry features one T cell receptor beta chain sequence. Its antigen is currently unknown. One base away lies a much larger clone, so this may be a sequencing read error. The record originates from a study of T-cell reconstitution after alpha-beta-depleted transplantation in children. The study's findings and limits: The origin of high day-60 TCRbeta diversity in some patients lay in surviving recipient T cells and thymic progenitors. Once a year had passed after transplant, T-cell counts and diversity came mostly from newly produced T cells. Several hundred expanded graft clones reportedly supplied alpha-beta T cells about two months after transplant.

Researchers prepared the TCRbeta library using unique molecular identifiers, the study reports. TCRdb recomputed calls from the PCR reads with MiXCR, one row per CDR3 protein. Of around 700,000 distinct CDR3 sequences listed, less than 15% are singletons. The CDR3 contains 15 residues. Germline V gene lookup returns CDR1 DFQATT and CDR2 SNEGSKA (reference sequence). The V and J ends lost 4 bases and 3 bases, in that order; junction bases with no gene match: 6. The TCR originated in a girl aged 2 to 9 with congenital amegakaryocytic thrombocytopenia, due to receive a stem cell transplant. The specimen comprised PBMCs, sampled before TCRalphabeta/CD19-depleted stem cell transplant. The rearrangement links TRBV20-1 to TRBJ2-1; 10 nucleotides line up with TRBD2. CDR3 loop: CSAIAGTSDYNEQFF. The DNA of the CDR3 is TGCAGTGCTATTGCCGGGACTAGCGACTACAATGAGCAGTTCTTC.